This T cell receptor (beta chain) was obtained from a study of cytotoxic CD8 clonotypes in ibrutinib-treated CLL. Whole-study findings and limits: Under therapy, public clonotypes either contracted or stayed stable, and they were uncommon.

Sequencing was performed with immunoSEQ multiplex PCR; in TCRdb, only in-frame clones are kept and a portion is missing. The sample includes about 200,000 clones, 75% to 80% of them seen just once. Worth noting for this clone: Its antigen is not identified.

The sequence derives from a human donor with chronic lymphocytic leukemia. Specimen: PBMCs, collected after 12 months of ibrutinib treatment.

The CDR3 spells CASSPTLPGTGVSLYGYTF. In DNA form, the CDR3 reads TGCGCCAGCAGTCCAACCCTCCCCGGGACAGGGGTCTCCCTATATGGCTACACCTTC. This rearrangement joins TRBV23-1 to TRBJ1-2; 10 bases match TRBD1. TRBV23-1 is an ORF, and what it does is uncertain. The CDR3 runs 19 residues. The V segment lost 4 bases and the J segment 5 bases; nucleotides outside the gene matches: 19.